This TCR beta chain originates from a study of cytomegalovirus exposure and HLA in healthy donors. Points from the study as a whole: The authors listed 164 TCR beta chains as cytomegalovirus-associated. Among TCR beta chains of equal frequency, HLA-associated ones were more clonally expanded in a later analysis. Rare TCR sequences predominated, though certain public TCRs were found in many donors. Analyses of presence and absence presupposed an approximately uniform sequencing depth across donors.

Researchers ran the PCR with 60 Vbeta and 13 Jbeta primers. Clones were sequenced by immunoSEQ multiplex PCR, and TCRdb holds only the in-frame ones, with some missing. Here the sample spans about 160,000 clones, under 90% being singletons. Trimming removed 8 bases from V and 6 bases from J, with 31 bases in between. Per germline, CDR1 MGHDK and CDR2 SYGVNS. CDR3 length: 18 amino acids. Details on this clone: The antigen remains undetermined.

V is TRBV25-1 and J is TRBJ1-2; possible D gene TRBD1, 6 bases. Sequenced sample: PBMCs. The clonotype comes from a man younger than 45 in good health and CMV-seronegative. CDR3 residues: CASGPYHDRSGSSHGYTF. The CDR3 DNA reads TGTGCCAGCGGCCCTTACCACGACAGGAGTGGAAGCAGCCATGGCTACACCTTC.